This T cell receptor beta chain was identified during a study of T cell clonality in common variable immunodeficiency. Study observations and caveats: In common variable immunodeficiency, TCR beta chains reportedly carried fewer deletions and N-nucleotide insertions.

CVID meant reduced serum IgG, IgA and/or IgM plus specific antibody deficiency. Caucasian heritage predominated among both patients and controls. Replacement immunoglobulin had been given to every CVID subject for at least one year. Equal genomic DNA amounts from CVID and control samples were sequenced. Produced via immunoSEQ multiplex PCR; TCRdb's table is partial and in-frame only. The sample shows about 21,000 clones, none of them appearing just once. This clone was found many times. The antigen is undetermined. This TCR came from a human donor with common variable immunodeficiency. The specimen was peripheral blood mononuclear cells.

The CDR3 is CASSLVGDRGFSPLHF. CDR3 DNA (partial): TGTGCCAGCAGCTTAGTAGGGGACAGGGGCTTTTCACCC. The chain combines TRBV5-4 with TRBJ1-6; 10 bases map to TRBD1. The DNA ends 3 residues before the CDR3 does, and the rest of the CDR3 is filled in from the germline J gene. This CDR3 is 16 amino acids long. CDR1 is SGHNT and CDR2 is YYREEE in the germline V gene (reference sequence). The trim removed 2 bases at V and 9 bases at J, leaving 8 bases unmatched.